This T cell receptor (beta chain) was sequenced for a study of low-dose radiotherapy and immunotherapy resistance in tumors. Described time point: before trial treatment. First-strand cDNA used TRAV- and TRBV-specific primers, covering alpha and beta chains. TCRs were put through approximately 20 PCR cycles of amplification with Phusion. A constant-region primer and the V-primer adapter served as the primer pair. TCRdb independently ran MiXCR on the reads; one entry per CDR3 protein. The repertoire has approximately 89,000 distinct CDR3 sequences, approximately 20% of them found once; the top ten carry roughly 6%. CDR1 KGHSH and CDR2 LQKENI come from the germline V gene. The CDR3 sequence is 14 residues long. With 1 base removed from V and 3 bases from J, the gap between germline ends came to 10 bases. This clonotype was found many times.

The receptor comes from a male donor with prostate cancer. This chain links TRBV18 with TRBJ2-7; D is tentatively TRBD1 or TRBD2 (5 bases each). Sequences were derived from PBMCs, sampled before treatment. The CDR3 coding sequence is TGTGCCAGCTCACCACAGGGGACCAGCTACGAGCAGTACTTC. Protein product: CASSPQGTSYEQYF.